This entry features one TCR beta chain sequence. No antigen is known for it. This record belongs to a study of cytomegalovirus exposure and HLA in healthy donors. 13 Jbeta primers and 60 Vbeta primers were used for the PCR. Clones were sequenced by immunoSEQ multiplex PCR, and TCRdb holds only the in-frame ones, with some missing. The table lists about 36,000 clones, 60% to 80% of them singletons. Broader study findings: In vitro assays verified that a few CMV-associated chains recognized CMV antigens specifically. Excluded were some V segments that proved indistinguishable, including TRBV6-2 and TRBV6-3. Whilst most TCR sequences proved rare, a subset of public TCRs occurred across many donors.

Unrecorded immune exposures were likely, despite nominal health at sampling. CDR1 is SGHTA and CDR2 is FQGNSA in the germline V gene. The CDR3 is 15 amino acids. J was trimmed by 2 bases and V by 5 bases; bases with no gene match: 6. J is TRBJ2-1 and V is TRBV7-2; 7 bases map to TRBD1. This clonotype originated in a young man in good health and CMV-seronegative. The material sequenced was PBMCs. Written as DNA, the CDR3 is TGTGCCAGCAGCCCCGACAGGGTGGCCTACAATGAGCAGTTCTTC. Amino acid sequence: CASSPDRVAYNEQFF.